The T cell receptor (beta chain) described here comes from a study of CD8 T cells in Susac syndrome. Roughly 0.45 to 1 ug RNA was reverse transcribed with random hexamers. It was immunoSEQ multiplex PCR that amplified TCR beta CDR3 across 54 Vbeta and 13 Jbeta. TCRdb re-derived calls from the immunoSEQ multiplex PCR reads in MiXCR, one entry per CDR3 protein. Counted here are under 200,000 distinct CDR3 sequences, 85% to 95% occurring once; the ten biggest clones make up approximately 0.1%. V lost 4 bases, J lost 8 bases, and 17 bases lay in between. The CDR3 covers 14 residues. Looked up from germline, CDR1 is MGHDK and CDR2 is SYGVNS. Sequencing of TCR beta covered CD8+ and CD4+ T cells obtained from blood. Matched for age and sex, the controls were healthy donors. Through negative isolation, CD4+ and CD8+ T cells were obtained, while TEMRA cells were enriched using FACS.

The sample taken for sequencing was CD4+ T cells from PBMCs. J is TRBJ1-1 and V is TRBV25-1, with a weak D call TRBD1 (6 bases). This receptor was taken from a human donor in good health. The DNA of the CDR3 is TGTGCCAGCAGTGGTTTTTCGGACAGACGAGAAGCTTTCTTT. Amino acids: CASSGFSDRREAFF. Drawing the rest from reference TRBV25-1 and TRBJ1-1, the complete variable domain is EADIYQTPRYLVIGTGKKITLECSQTMGHDKMYWYQQDPGMELHLIHYSYGVNSTEKGDLSSESTVSRIRTEHFPLTLESARPSHTSQYLCASSGFSDRREAFFGQGTRLTVV.